Below, 5 T cell receptor beta chains from the same sample are listed, as sequenced in a study of Graves' ophthalmopathy and Graves' hyperthyroidism. Amplification targeted the TCR beta CDR3 regions, with RNA transcripts as the source material. First-round RT-PCR used HTBI primers; second-round multiplex PCR followed. TCRdb redid the calling of the multiplex PCR reads with MiXCR, one entry per CDR3 protein. The table lists approximately 150,000 distinct CDR3 sequences, 39% of them singletons. Sequenced input: peripheral blood. These receptor sequences come from a man aged 25 to 40 with Graves' ophthalmopathy.

This clonotype was picked up many times. The rearrangement uses TRBV20-1 and TRBJ2-7; tentatively, D is TRBD1 (6 bases). Germline V gene data show CDR1 as DFQATT and CDR2 as SNEGSKA (reference sequence). Trimming stripped 6 bases from V and 0 bases from J, with 9 bases between. This CDR3 contains 12 residues. CDR3 sequence: CSAGTNSYEQYF. For the CDR3, the DNA is TGCAGTGCCGGGACAAACTCCTACGAGCAGTACTTC.

J is TRBJ2-4 and V is TRBV6-1; the D gene is possibly TRBD1 (6 bases). Germline V CDR1 and CDR2: MNHNS, SASEGT. V was cut by 8 bases and J by 5 bases, with 10 bases left in between. The CDR3 contains 12 residues. The CDR3 spells CASADSQNIQYF. The CDR3 DNA follows: TGTGCCAGCGCGGACAGCCAAAACATTCAGTACTTC.

This clonotype was counted ten times or more. CDR3 nucleotides: TGTGCCAGCAGTCCCCAGGGGATCAGCAATCAGCCCCAGCATTTT. Its protein is CASSPQGISNQPQHF. The rearrangement joins TRBV6-1 to TRBJ1-5; D possibly corresponds to TRBD1 (6 bases). CDR1 and CDR2 from the germline V gene are MNHNS and SASEGT. V was cut by 5 bases and J by 1 base, with 12 bases left in between. CDR3 size: 15 residues.

The gene calls are TRBV20-1 and TRBJ1-2; D is uncertain. The CDR3 runs to 13 residues. Trimming left V 6 bases short and J 8 bases short, with 19 bases between. Germline V CDR1 and CDR2: DFQATT, SNEGSKA (reference sequence). CDR3 in DNA: TGCAGTGCCCCGCCGGCAGGCTACGGCGGCTACACCTTC. It codes for CSAPPAGYGGYTF.

The sample holds many counts of this clonotype. This chain connects TRBV18 to TRBJ2-7, with 16 bases aligning to TRBD2. The V and J ends lost 3 bases and 6 bases, in that order; junction bases with no gene match: 5. The CDR3 is 16 residues long. Germline V lookup: CDR1 KGHSH, CDR2 LQKENI. The CDR3: CASSPPGLAGGSEQYF. The CDR3 DNA follows: TGTGCCAGCTCACCCCCGGGACTAGCGGGAGGGAGCGAGCAGTACTTC.